This T cell receptor (beta chain) derives from a study of CD8 T cells in ankylosing spondylitis. Study results and caveats: Typical of ankylosing spondylitis blood, it appeared, was a TCR beta motif of under 10 highly homologous variants.

V gave up 5 bases and J gave up 5 bases; unmatched junction bases: 11. Germline CDR1 reads SGHVS; CDR2 reads FQNEAQ. The CDR3 loop spans 16 amino acids. This clonotype was counted many times. The target antigen is unknown. TCRdb re-derived calls from the 5' RACE reads in MiXCR, one entry per CDR3 protein. The sample has 25,000 to 35,000 distinct CDR3 sequences, about 31% seen once. The chain is built from TRBV7-8 and TRBJ2-1, with 8 bases aligning to TRBD2. The TCR comes from a male donor with ankylosing spondylitis. Sequencing was done on a sample of synovial fluid, either unsorted or a sorted T cell fraction (not recorded which). CDR3 protein: CASSEWGTRFDNEQFF. CDR3 sequence (DNA): TGTGCCAGCAGCGAGTGGGGGACTAGATTCGACAATGAGCAGTTCTTC.